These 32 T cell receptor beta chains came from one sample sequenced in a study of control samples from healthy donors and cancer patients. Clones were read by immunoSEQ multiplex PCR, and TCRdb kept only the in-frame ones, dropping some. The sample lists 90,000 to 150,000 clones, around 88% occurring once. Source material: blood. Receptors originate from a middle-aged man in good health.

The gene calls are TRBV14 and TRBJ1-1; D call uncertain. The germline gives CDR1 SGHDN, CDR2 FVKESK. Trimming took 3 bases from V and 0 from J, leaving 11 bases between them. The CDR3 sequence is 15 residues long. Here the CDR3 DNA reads TGTGCCAGCAGCCAGGAGGGCCTTCTGAACACTGAAGCTTTCTTT. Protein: CASSQEGLLNTEAFF. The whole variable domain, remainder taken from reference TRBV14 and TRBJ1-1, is EAGVTQFPSHSVIEKGQTVTLRCDPISGHDNLYWYRRVMGKEIKFLLHFVKESKQDESGMPNNRFLAERTGGTYSTLKVQPAELEDSGVYFCASSQEGLLNTEAFFGQGTRLTVV.

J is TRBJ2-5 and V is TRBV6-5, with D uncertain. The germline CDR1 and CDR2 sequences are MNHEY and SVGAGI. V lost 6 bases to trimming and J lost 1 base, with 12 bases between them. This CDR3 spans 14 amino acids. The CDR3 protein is CASRQGGIQETQYF. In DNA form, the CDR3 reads TGTGCCAGCAGACAAGGTGGGATCCAAGAGACCCAGTACTTC.

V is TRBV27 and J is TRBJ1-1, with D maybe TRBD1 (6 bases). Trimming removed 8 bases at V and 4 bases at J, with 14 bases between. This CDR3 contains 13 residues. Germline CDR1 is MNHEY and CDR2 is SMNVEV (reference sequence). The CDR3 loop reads CASQSGAVTEAFF. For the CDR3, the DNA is TGTGCCAGCCAGTCAGGGGCCGTCACTGAAGCTTTCTTT.

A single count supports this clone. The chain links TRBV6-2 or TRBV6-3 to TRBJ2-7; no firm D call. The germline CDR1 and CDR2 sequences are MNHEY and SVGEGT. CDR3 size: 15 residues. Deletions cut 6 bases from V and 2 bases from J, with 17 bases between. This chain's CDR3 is CASSMLATSPYEQYF. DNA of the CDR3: TGTGCCAGCAGCATGTTAGCTACCTCCCCCTACGAGCAGTACTTC.

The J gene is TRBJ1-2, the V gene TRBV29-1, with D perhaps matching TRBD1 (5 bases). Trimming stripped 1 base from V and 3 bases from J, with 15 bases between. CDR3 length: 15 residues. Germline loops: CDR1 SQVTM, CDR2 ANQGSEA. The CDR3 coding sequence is TGCAGCGTTGAAGGGGAGGGTGGGGGATACTATGGCTACACCTTC. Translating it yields CSVEGEGGGYYGYTF.

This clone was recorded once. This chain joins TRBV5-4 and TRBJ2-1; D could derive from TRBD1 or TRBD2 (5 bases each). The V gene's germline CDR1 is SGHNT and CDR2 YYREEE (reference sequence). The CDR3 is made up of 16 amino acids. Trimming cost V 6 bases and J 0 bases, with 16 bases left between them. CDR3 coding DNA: TGTGCCAGCACTTTCGACGGGGCGGTCTCCTACAATGAGCAGTTCTTC. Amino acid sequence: CASTFDGAVSYNEQFF.

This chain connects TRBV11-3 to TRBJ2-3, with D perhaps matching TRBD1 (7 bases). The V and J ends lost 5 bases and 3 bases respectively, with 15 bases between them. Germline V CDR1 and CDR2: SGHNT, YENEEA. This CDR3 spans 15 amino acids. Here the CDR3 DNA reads TGTGCCAGCAGCCAGGAGGGGGCGCGAACAGATACGCAGTATTTT. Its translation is CASSQEGARTDTQYF.

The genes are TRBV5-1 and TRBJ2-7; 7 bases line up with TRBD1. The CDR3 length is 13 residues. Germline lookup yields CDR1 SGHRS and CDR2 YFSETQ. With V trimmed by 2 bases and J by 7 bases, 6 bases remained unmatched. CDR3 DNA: TGCGCCAGCAGCTTTTTGACAGGGAAGGAGCAGTACTTC. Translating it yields CASSFLTGKEQYF.

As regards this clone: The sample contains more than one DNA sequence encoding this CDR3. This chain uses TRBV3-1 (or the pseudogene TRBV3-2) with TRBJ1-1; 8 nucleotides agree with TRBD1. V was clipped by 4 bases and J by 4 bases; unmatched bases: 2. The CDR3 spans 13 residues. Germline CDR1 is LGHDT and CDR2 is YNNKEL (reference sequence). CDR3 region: CASSLTGGTEAFF. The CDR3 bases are TGTGCCAGCAGCCTTACAGGGGGCACTGAAGCTTTCTTT.

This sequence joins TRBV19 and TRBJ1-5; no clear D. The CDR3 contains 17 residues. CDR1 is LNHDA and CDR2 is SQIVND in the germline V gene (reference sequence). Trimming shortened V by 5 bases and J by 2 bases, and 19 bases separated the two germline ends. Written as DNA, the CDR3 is TGTGCCAGTAGTCCCCATCGTATAGGAGTTGGCAATCAGCCCCAGCATTTT. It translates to CASSPHRIGVGNQPQHF. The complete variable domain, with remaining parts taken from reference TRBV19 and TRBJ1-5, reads DGGITQSPKYLFRKEGQNVTLSCEQNLNHDAMYWYRQDPGQGLRLIYYSQIVNDFQKGDIAEGYSVSREKKESFPLTVTSAQKNPTAFYLCASSPHRIGVGNQPQHFGDGTRLSIL.

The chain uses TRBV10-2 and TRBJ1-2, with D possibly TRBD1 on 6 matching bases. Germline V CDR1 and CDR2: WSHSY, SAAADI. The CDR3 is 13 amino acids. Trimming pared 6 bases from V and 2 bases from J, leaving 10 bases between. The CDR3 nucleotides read TGCGCCAGCAGCCAGGACAGAAACTATGGCTACACCTTC. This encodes CASSQDRNYGYTF.

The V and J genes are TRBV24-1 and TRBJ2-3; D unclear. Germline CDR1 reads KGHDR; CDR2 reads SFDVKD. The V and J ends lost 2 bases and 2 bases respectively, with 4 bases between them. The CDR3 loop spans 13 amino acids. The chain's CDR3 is CATSDSNTDTQYF. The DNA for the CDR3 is TGTGCCACCAGTGATTCCAACACAGATACGCAGTATTTT.

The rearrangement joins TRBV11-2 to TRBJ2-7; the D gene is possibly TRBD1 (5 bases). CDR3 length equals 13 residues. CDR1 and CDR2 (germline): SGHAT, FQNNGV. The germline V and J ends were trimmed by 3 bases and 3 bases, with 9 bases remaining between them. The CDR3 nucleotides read TGTGCCAGCAGCTTGGCCAGGGTCTACGAGCAGTACTTC. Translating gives CASSLARVYEQYF.

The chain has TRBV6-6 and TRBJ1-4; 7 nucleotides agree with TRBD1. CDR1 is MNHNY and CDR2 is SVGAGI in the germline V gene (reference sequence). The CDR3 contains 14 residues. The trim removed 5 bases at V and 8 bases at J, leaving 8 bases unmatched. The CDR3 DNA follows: TGTGCCAGCAGTCCAAGACAGGGAGGCGAAAAACTGTTTTTT. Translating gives CASSPRQGGEKLFF.

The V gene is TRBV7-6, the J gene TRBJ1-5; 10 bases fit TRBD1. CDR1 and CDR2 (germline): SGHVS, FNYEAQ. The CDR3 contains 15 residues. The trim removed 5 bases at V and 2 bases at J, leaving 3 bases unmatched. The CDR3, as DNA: TGTGCCAGCAGCCCCGGGACAGGGGGCAATCAGCCCCAGCATTTT. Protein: CASSPGTGGNQPQHF.

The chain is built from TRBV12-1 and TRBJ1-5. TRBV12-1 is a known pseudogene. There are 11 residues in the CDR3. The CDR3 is CASSFYQPQHF. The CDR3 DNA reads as TGTGCCAGCAGCTTTTATCAGCCCCAGCATTTT.

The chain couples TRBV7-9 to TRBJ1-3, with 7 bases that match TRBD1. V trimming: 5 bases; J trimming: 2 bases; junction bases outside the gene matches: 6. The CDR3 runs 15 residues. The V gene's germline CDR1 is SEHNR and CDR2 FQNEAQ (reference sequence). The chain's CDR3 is CASSLEGAAGNTIYF. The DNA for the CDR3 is TGTGCCAGCAGCCTAGAGGGGGCTGCTGGAAACACCATATATTTT. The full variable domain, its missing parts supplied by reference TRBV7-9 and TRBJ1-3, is DTGVSQNPRHKITKRGQNVTFRCDPISEHNRLYWYRQTLGQGPEFLTYFQNEAQLEKSRLLSDRFSAERPKGSFSTLEIQRTEQGDSAMYLCASSLEGAAGNTIYFGEGSWLTVV.

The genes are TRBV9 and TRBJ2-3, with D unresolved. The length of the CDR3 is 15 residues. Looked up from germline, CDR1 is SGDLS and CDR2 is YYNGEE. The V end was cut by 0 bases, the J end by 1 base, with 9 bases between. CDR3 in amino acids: CASSVGGTGTDTQYF. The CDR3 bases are TGTGCCAGCAGCGTAGGTGGTACGGGCACAGATACGCAGTATTTT. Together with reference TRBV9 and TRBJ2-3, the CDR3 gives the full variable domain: DSGVTQTPKHLITATGQRVTLRCSPRSGDLSVYWYQQSLDQGLQFLIQYYNGEERAKGNILERFSAQQFPDLHSELNLSSLELGDSALYFCASSVGGTGTDTQYFGPGTRLTVL.

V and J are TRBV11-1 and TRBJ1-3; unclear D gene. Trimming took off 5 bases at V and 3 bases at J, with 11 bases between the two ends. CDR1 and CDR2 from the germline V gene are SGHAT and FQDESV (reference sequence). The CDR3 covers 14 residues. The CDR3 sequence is CASSKDGVGNTIYF. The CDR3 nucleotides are TGTGCCAGCAGCAAAGACGGGGTTGGAAACACCATATATTTT.

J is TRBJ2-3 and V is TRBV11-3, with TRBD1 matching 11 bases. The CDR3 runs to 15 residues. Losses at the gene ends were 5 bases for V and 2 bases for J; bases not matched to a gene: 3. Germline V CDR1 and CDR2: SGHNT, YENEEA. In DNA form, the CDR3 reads TGTGCCAGCAGCGAAGGACAGGGGGCCACAGATACGCAGTATTTT. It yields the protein CASSEGQGATDTQYF.

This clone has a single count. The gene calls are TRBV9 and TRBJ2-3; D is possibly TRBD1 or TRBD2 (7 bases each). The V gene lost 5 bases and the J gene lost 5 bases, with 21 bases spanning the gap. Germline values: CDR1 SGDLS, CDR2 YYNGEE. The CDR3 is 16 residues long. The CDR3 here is CASSPQGGGGLDTQYF. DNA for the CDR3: TGTGCCAGCAGTCCCCAGGGGGGGGGCGGGTTAGATACGCAGTATTTT.

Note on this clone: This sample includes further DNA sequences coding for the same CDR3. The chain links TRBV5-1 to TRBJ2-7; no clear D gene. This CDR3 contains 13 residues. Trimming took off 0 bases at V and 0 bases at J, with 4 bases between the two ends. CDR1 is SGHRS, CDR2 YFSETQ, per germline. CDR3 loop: CASSLEASYEQYF. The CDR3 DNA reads TGCGCCAGCAGCTTGGAGGCCTCCTACGAGCAGTACTTC.

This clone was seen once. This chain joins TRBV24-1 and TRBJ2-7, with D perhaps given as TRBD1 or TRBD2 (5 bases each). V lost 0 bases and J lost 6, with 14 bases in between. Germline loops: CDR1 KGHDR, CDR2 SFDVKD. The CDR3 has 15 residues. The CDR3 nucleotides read TGTGCCACCAGTGATTTGTCTGGGGACCCCGCCGAGCAGTACTTC. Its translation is CATSDLSGDPAEQYF.

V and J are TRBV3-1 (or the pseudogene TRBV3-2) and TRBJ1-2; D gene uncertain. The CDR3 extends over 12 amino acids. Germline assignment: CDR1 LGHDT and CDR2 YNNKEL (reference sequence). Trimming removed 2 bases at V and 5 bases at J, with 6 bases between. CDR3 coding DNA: TGTGCCAGCAGCCAACTCTATTATGGCTACACCTTC. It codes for CASSQLYYGYTF.

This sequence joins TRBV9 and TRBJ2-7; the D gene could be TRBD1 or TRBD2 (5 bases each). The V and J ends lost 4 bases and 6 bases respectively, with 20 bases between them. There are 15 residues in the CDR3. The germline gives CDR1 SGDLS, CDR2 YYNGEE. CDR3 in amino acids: CASSWTSGLSGEQYF. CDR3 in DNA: TGTGCCAGCAGCTGGACATCCGGACTCTCGGGCGAGCAGTACTTC.

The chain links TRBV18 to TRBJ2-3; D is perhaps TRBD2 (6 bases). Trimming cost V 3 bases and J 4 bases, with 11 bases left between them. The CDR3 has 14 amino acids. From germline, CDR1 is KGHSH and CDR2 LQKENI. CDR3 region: CASSPPTRPDTQYF. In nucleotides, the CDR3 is TGTGCCAGCTCACCGCCGACTAGGCCAGATACGCAGTATTTT.

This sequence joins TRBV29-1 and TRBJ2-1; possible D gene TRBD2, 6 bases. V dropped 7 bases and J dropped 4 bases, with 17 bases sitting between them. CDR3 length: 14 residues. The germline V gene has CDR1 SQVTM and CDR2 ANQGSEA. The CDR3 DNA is TGCAGCGGCGTCCGGGACTTAATATACAATGAGCAGTTCTTC. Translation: CSGVRDLIYNEQFF.

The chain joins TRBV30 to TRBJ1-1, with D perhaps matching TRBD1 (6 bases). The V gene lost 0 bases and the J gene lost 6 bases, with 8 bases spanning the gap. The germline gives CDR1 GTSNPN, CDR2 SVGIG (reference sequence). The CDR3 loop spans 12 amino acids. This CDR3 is CAWSVGGAEAFF. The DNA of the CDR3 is TGTGCCTGGAGTGTAGGGGGGGCTGAAGCTTTCTTT.

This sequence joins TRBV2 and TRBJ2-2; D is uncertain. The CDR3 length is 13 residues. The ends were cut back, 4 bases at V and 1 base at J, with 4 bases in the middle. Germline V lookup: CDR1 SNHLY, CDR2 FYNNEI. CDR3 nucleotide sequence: TGTGCCAGCAGTGGACTGAACACCGGGGAGCTGTTTTTT. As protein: CASSGLNTGELFF.

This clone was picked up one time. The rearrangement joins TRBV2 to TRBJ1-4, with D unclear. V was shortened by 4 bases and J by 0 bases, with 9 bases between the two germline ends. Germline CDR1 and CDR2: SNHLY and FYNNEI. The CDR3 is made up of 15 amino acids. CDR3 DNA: TGTGCCAGCAGTGGACAACCCTCAACTAATGAAAAACTGTTTTTT. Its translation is CASSGQPSTNEKLFF.

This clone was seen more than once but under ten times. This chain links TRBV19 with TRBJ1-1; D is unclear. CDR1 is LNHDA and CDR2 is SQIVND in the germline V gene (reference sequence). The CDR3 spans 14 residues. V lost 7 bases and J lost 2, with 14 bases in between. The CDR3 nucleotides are TGTGCCAGTAAACCAGAACCGGTTAACACTGAAGCTTTCTTT. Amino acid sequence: CASKPEPVNTEAFF.

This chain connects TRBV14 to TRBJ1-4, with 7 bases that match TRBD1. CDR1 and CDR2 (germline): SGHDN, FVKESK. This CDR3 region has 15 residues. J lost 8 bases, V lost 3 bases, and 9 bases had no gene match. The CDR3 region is CASSQLRQGGEKLFF. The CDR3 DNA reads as TGTGCCAGCAGCCAGTTGAGACAGGGAGGGGAAAAACTGTTTTTT.